These 16 T cell receptor beta chains share one sample of origin, sequenced in a study of spatial heterogeneity in lung cancer. One entry per CDR3 protein results from TCRdb running MiXCR on the 5' RACE reads. The sample carries about 7,000 distinct CDR3 sequences, 7% recorded once. Time point: sample taken at primary tumor resection. Sequencing was performed on PBMCs, taken at surgery. Every receptor here comes from a male donor with early-stage non-small cell lung cancer.

This clonotype was counted many times. The chain joins TRBV29-1 to TRBJ1-5, with D maybe TRBD1 (6 bases). The CDR3 contains 14 residues. Germline V gene sequence: CDR1 SQVTM, CDR2 ANQGSEA. The ends were cut back, 1 base at V and 0 bases at J, with 7 bases in the middle. CDR3 in DNA: TGCAGCGTTGAAGCAGGGGATAGCAATCAGCCCCAGCATTTT. Amino acids: CSVEAGDSNQPQHF.

This clonotype showed up many times. The rearrangement links TRBV28 to TRBJ1-5; no clear D. This CDR3 is 12 amino acids long. Germline V gene lookup returns CDR1 MDHEN and CDR2 SYDVKM. Trimming cost V 7 bases and J 3 bases, with 7 bases left between them. CDR3 DNA: TGTGCCAGCACCATCCCCAATCAGCCCCAGCATTTT. Protein: CASTIPNQPQHF.

This clonotype was counted between two and nine times. This chain links TRBV28 with TRBJ1-2; a possible D gene is TRBD1 (5 bases). Between the trimmed V and J ends, which lost 6 bases and 4 bases, there was a span of 21 bases. The germline V gene encodes CDR1 MDHEN and CDR2 SYDVKM. This CDR3 comprises 16 residues. The CDR3 loop is CASSHDYRRKFYGYTF. CDR3 DNA sequence: TGTGCCAGCAGCCATGATTACAGGCGAAAGTTCTATGGCTACACCTTC.

This clonotype showed up many times. The V and J genes are TRBV10-3 and TRBJ2-3; 11 bases match TRBD2. Germline-derived CDR1 and CDR2 are ENHRY and SYGVKD. The CDR3 has 14 residues. V shed 6 bases and J 3 bases; nucleotides not matched to a gene: 2. CDR3 loop: CAIRLAGETDTQYF. The CDR3 region has the DNA TGTGCCATCAGACTAGCGGGGGAGACAGATACGCAGTATTTT.

This clonotype occurred many times. The chain has TRBV29-1 and TRBJ2-5; D is possibly TRBD1 or TRBD2 (6 bases each). The CDR3 is made up of 14 amino acids. Trimming removed 7 bases at V and 0 bases at J, with 15 bases between. The V gene's germline CDR1 is SQVTM and CDR2 ANQGSEA. The chain's CDR3 is CSAPPRGDQETQYF. The CDR3 nucleotides are TGCAGCGCCCCACCGAGGGGGGACCAAGAGACCCAGTACTTC.

The table lists this clonotype with many counts. The rearrangement uses TRBV29-1 and TRBJ2-1; 14 nucleotides agree with TRBD2. Germline CDR1 is SQVTM and CDR2 is ANQGSEA. V gave up 3 bases and J gave up 4 bases; unmatched junction bases: 2. The CDR3 has 15 amino acids. The CDR3 nucleotides read TGCAGCGTTGAGGGGACTAGCGGGGGTTACAATGAGCAGTTCTTC. This codes for CSVEGTSGGYNEQFF.

There are many counts of this clonotype. The V gene is TRBV28, the J gene TRBJ2-1; maybe TRBD2 (7 bases). Germline CDR1 and CDR2: MDHEN and SYDVKM. This CDR3 contains 16 residues. Trimming cost V 6 bases and J 7 bases, with 22 bases left between them. CDR3 in amino acids: CASSPNGEGVRNEQFF. The DNA of the CDR3 is TGTGCCAGCAGCCCAAACGGGGAGGGGGTTCGGAATGAGCAGTTCTTC.

This clonotype was observed at least ten times. The genes are TRBV20-1 and TRBJ2-5; D ambiguous. This CDR3 has 13 residues. V lost 5 bases and J lost 1, with 11 bases in between. Per germline, CDR1 DFQATT and CDR2 SNEGSKA (reference sequence). Here the CDR3 DNA reads TGCAGTGCTGGCCCGTCCGCCCAAGAGACCCAGTACTTC. It codes for CSAGPSAQETQYF.

This clonotype was seen ten or more times. The chain couples TRBV7-2 to TRBJ1-1; D uncertain. The V end was cut by 6 bases, the J end by 1 base, with 15 bases between. This CDR3 contains 15 residues. Germline V lookup: CDR1 SGHTA, CDR2 FQGNSA. The CDR3 loop reads CASSLNPSGNTEAFF. The CDR3 DNA follows: TGTGCCAGCAGTTTAAACCCATCAGGGAACACTGAAGCTTTCTTT.

This clonotype was seen only a few times. The gene calls are TRBV6-4 and TRBJ2-2, with a tentative D call TRBD2 (5 bases). Trimming removed 3 bases from V and 4 bases from J, with 9 bases in between. Germline assignment: CDR1 MRHNA and CDR2 SNTAGT. The CDR3 sequence is 14 residues long. The CDR3 spells CASSEIATTGELFF. For the CDR3, the DNA is TGTGCCAGCAGTGAAATAGCGACCACCGGGGAGCTGTTTTTT.

This clonotype appeared many times. This chain joins TRBV5-1 and TRBJ1-4; the match to TRBD1 covers 8 bases. The CDR3 loop spans 15 amino acids. V shed 4 bases, J shed 3 bases, and the junction held 5 bases outside the gene matches. Germline V gene lookup returns CDR1 SGHRS and CDR2 YFSETQ. The CDR3 sequence: CASSTTTGANEKLFF. The CDR3 region has the DNA TGCGCCAGCAGCACTACGACAGGGGCTAATGAAAAACTGTTTTTT.

In this sample, this clonotype turned up many times. V gene TRBV12-3 or TRBV12-4 combines with J gene TRBJ2-1; 10 bases map to TRBD2. V was pared by 7 bases and J by 9 bases, with 9 bases of the junction left unmatched. The CDR3 is made up of 14 amino acids. In DNA form, the CDR3 reads TGTGCCAGCACCCTCGGGACTAGCGATGGTGAGCAGTTCTTC. Residues: CASTLGTSDGEQFF.

The sample holds many counts of this clonotype. The genes are TRBV30 and TRBJ2-5; D gene uncertain. The V and J ends lost 2 bases and 2 bases respectively, with 3 bases between them. The CDR3 length is 11 residues. CDR1 is GTSNPN, CDR2 SVGIG, per germline (reference sequence). CDR3 nucleotide sequence: TGTGCCTGGAGTCTGCAAGAGACCCAGTACTTC. Its translation: CAWSLQETQYF.

J is TRBJ2-7 and V is TRBV5-1, with 9 nucleotides matching TRBD1. This CDR3 is built from 15 residues. V was pared by 4 bases and J by 2 bases, with 7 bases of the junction left unmatched. Germline CDR1 SGHRS, CDR2 YFSETQ. The CDR3 DNA follows: TGCGCCAGCAGCCCGGTGAGACAGGGGGCCTACGAGCAGTACTTC. Translating it yields CASSPVRQGAYEQYF.

The V gene is TRBV19, the J gene TRBJ2-1; possible D gene TRBD1, 5 bases. Germline CDR1 reads LNHDA; CDR2 reads SQIVND (reference sequence). This CDR3 spans 13 amino acids. V lost 6 bases to trimming and J lost 8 bases, with 14 bases between them. In DNA, the CDR3 is TGTGCCAGTAGACAACAGGCCCCACATGAGCAGTTCTTC. Translating it yields CASRQQAPHEQFF.

This clonotype occurred many times. The chain links TRBV6-5 to TRBJ2-3; D gene unclear. Deletions cut 4 bases from V and 5 bases from J, with 7 bases between. Germline V gene lookup returns CDR1 MNHEY and CDR2 SVGAGI. This CDR3 is built from 12 residues. In DNA, the CDR3 is TGTGCCAGCAGTTCTTTTCGAGATACGCAGTATTTT. It is translated as CASSSFRDTQYF.